Shown below are 14 T cell receptor beta chains from a single sample sequenced in a study of blood T cell repertoires in COVID-19. Repertoires were generated with immunoSEQ multiplex PCR, while TCRdb's copy carries only in-frame clones and drops some. This table has some 320,000 clones, around 89% appearing once. Sample: peripheral blood. These receptors were taken from a woman aged 25 to 45 who had recovered from COVID-19.

The chain recombines TRBV30 with TRBJ2-3; no definite D call. CDR1 GTSNPN and CDR2 SVGIG come from the germline V gene (reference sequence). Trimming cost V 2 bases and J 3 bases, with 15 bases left between them. The CDR3 totals 15 residues. The CDR3 DNA reads TGTGCCTGGAGTTCGCTGGCTAGATTGACAGATACGCAGTATTTT. It is translated as CAWSSLARLTDTQYF.

In this sample, this clone turned up once. Other DNA sequences from this sample encode an identical CDR3 as well. DNA of the CDR3: TGCGCCAGCAGCTTGGGCAGGGGCAATCAGCCCCAGCATTTT. Its protein product is CASSLGRGNQPQHF. The chain combines TRBV5-1 with TRBJ1-5, with D maybe TRBD1 (5 bases). The germline V and J ends were trimmed by 0 bases and 2 bases, with 6 bases remaining between them. Per the germline V gene, CDR1 is SGHRS and CDR2 is YFSETQ. The CDR3 runs 14 residues.

V and J are TRBV5-6 and TRBJ2-5; D gene ambiguous. From germline, CDR1 is SGHDT and CDR2 YYEEEE. The V gene lost 2 bases and the J gene lost 1 base, with 6 bases spanning the gap. This CDR3 has 13 residues. For the CDR3, the DNA is TGTGCCAGCAGCTTATCAGTCCAAGAGACCCAGTACTTC. Protein product: CASSLSVQETQYF. Full variable domain (outside the CDR3, taken from reference TRBV5-6 and TRBJ2-5): DAGVTQSPTHLIKTRGQQVTLRCSPKSGHDTVSWYQQALGQGPQFIFQYYEEEERQRGNFPDRFSGHQFPNYSSELNVNALLLGDSALYLCASSLSVQETQYFGPGTRLLVL.

The V call is TRBV6-6, the J call TRBJ1-6, with 7 bases matching TRBD1. The CDR3 length is 14 residues. The germline CDR1 and CDR2 sequences are MNHNY and SVGAGI (reference sequence). V lost 6 bases and J lost 8; bases outside the gene matches: 7. CDR3 bases: TGTGCCAGCAGCCCCAGGGGGTTGGATTCACCCCTCCACTTT. Protein: CASSPRGLDSPLHF.

J is TRBJ1-5 and V is TRBV3-1 (or the pseudogene TRBV3-2); perhaps TRBD1 as D (5 bases). Trimming pared 5 bases from V and 0 bases from J, leaving 8 bases between. This CDR3 has 14 residues. CDR1 is LGHDT, CDR2 YNNKEL, per germline (reference sequence). CDR3 in DNA: TGTGCCAGCAGCGAAGGACATAGCAATCAGCCCCAGCATTTT. It translates to CASSEGHSNQPQHF.

CDR3 amino acids: CASSSRLAGGIDTQYF. CDR3 nucleotides: TGTGCCAGCAGCTCTCGACTAGCGGGGGGTATAGATACGCAGTATTTT. The chain recombines TRBV13 with TRBJ2-3; 13 positions agree with TRBD2. This CDR3 comprises 16 residues. Unmatched junction bases numbered 6, after V lost 4 bases and J lost 5 bases. Germline V gene sequence: CDR1 PRHDT, CDR2 FYEKMQ (reference sequence).

For this clone: Since a far larger clone is one base different, this is likely a read error. The chain employs TRBV28 and TRBJ1-6, with unresolved D. The V gene's germline CDR1 is MDHEN and CDR2 SYDVKM. The CDR3 contains 11 residues. V dropped 5 bases and J dropped 7 bases, with 3 bases sitting between them. The CDR3 sequence: CASSGNSPLHF. DNA for the CDR3: TGTGCCAGCAGTGGCAATTCACCCCTCCACTTT.

The chain joins TRBV10-3 to TRBJ1-2; TRBD1 matches at 8 bases. Trimming cost V 0 bases and J 6 bases; bases outside gene matches: 3. This CDR3 region has 14 residues. Germline CDR1 and CDR2: ENHRY and SYGVKD. The CDR3 here is CAISESQGAHGYTF. CDR3 in DNA: TGTGCCATCAGTGAGTCGCAGGGGGCCCATGGCTACACCTTC.

The rearrangement uses TRBV6-5 and TRBJ1-2, with 7 positions matching TRBD1. With 8 bases clipped from V and 0 bases from J, the junction kept 6 bases outside the gene matches. The CDR3 is made up of 14 amino acids. Germline-derived CDR1 and CDR2 are MNHEY and SVGAGI. CDR3 sequence reads: CASVEGAANYGYTF. As DNA, the CDR3 is TGTGCCAGCGTTGAGGGGGCAGCTAACTATGGCTACACCTTC.

The rearrangement joins TRBV29-1 to TRBJ2-7; tentative D call: TRBD2 (5 bases). Trimming cost V 4 bases and J 2 bases, with 21 bases left between them. The germline V gene encodes CDR1 SQVTM and CDR2 ANQGSEA. This CDR3 is 16 amino acids long. DNA for the CDR3: TGCAGCGTTGTGGCTAGCAACGGGCTTGCCACCTACGAGCAGTACTTC. It yields the protein CSVVASNGLATYEQYF.

The chain uses TRBV9 and TRBJ1-1, with 10 bases fitting TRBD1. CDR1 is SGDLS, CDR2 YYNGEE, per germline. Trimming removed 3 bases from V and 1 base from J; junction bases left unmatched: 3. The CDR3 contains 15 residues. The CDR3 DNA is TGTGCCAGCAGCGCCAGACAGGGGGCGAACACTGAAGCTTTCTTT. As protein: CASSARQGANTEAFF.

The V call is TRBV12-5, the J call TRBJ2-1; 8 positions agree with TRBD1. There are 14 residues in the CDR3. Looked up from germline, CDR1 is LGHNT and CDR2 is FRNRAP. V dropped 1 base and J dropped 7; count of bases not matched to a gene: 3. CDR3 coding DNA: TGTGCTAGTGGTTTGGGACAGGGGTGGAATGAGCAGTTCTTC. It encodes CASGLGQGWNEQFF.

The chain joins TRBV7-8 to TRBJ2-7, with D possibly TRBD1 on 6 matching bases. The germline V gene encodes CDR1 SGHVS and CDR2 FQNEAQ. The CDR3 runs 15 residues. V shed 5 bases and J shed 1 base, with 15 bases lying between them. The CDR3 loop is CASSQTGRPSYEQYF. The CDR3 nucleotides read TGTGCCAGCAGCCAAACAGGGCGTCCTTCCTACGAGCAGTACTTC.

On this clone itself: Distinct nucleotide sequences in the sample also encode this CDR3. The chain is built from TRBV2 and TRBJ1-6; a possible D gene is TRBD1 (5 bases). The V gene's germline CDR1 is SNHLY and CDR2 FYNNEI. The CDR3 spans 17 residues. V was cut by 7 bases and J by 2 bases, with 18 bases left in between. CDR3 coding DNA: TGTGCCAGCACCTGGCAGGGAACAAGTCCCTATAATTCACCCCTCCACTTT. Translated: CASTWQGTSPYNSPLHF. Combining the CDR3 with reference TRBV2 and TRBJ1-6 gives the whole variable domain EPEVTQTPSHQVTQMGQEVILRCVPISNHLYFYWYRQILGQKVEFLVSFYNNEISEKSEIFDDQFSVERPDGSNFTLKIRSTKLEDSAMYFCASTWQGTSPYNSPLHFGNGTRLTVT.